This T cell receptor (beta chain) was recorded in a study of blood T cell repertoires in COVID-19. As for the study in general: Samples representing acute and convalescent COVID-19 were sourced from the United States, Italy and Spain.

How the authors handled the data: Reference gene primers were amplified, and this amplification served to estimate nucleated cell counts. Produced via immunoSEQ multiplex PCR; TCRdb's table is partial and in-frame only. V and J calls and clone size are those listed in that table; D and trimming were worked out from the DNA. The sample carries 300,000 to 400,000 clones, 70% to 90% recorded once. Looked up from germline, CDR1 is DFQATT and CDR2 is SNEGSKA (reference sequence). V lost 3 bases and J 7 bases, leaving 9 bases between the germline ends. This CDR3 is 11 amino acids long. The chain combines TRBV20-1 with TRBJ1-2, with D possibly TRBD1 on 6 matching bases. Sequenced sample: peripheral blood. This receptor was obtained from a woman aged 55-69 years with COVID-19, enrolled during active disease. The CDR3 DNA follows: TGCAGTGCTAGGGGACATGGTGGCTACACCTTC. This codes for CSARGHGGYTF.